Shown below are 20 T cell receptor beta chains from a single sample sequenced in a study of T cell changes during pregnancy in multiple sclerosis. The assay was immunoSEQ multiplex PCR, and TCRdb's table has in-frame clones only and misses some. This sample carries 70,000 or so clones, approximately 91% of them seen once, and the ten largest clones take under 0.35%. Sequencing used CD4+ T cells from peripheral blood mononuclear cells, obtained after pregnancy. The receptors come from a female donor with multiple sclerosis, enrolled in a pregnancy study.

The J gene is TRBJ2-2, the V gene TRBV7-9; perhaps TRBD2 as D (5 bases). V was clipped by 3 bases and J by 8 bases, with 10 bases between them. The CDR3 sequence is 13 residues long. Germline assignment: CDR1 SEHNR and CDR2 FQNEAQ (reference sequence). CDR3 coding DNA: TGTGCCAGCAGCTTGGAGGCGTCGGGGGAGCTGTTTTTT. Amino acids: CASSLEASGELFF.

This chain joins TRBV9 and TRBJ1-2; 9 bases are a match to TRBD1. The CDR3 runs 14 residues. V dropped 4 bases and J dropped 4; count of bases not matched to a gene: 5. Per germline, CDR1 SGDLS and CDR2 YYNGEE. The CDR3 sequence: CASSPTGGGYGYTF. The DNA of the CDR3 is TGTGCCAGCAGCCCAACAGGGGGCGGCTATGGCTACACCTTC.

This clone appeared a single time. The chain uses TRBV25-1 and TRBJ1-1; 7 positions agree with TRBD1. Germline V gene lookup returns CDR1 MGHDK and CDR2 SYGVNS. V shed 2 bases and J 2 bases; nucleotides not matched to a gene: 11. CDR3 length: 17 amino acids. Here the CDR3 reads CASSERGLGPTNTEAFF. CDR3 in DNA: TGTGCCAGCAGTGAAAGGGGGCTCGGACCAACAAACACTGAAGCTTTCTTT.

This chain connects TRBV7-6 to TRBJ1-3, with unresolved D. This CDR3 comprises 12 residues. Germline V CDR1 and CDR2: SGHVS, FNYEAQ. V lost 7 bases, J lost 5 bases, and 9 bases lay in between. The CDR3 reads CASTDLRNTIYF. CDR3 coding DNA: TGTGCCAGCACAGATTTGCGAAACACCATATATTTT.

The chain joins TRBV5-1 to TRBJ2-7, with TRBD1 matching over 7 bases. Per germline, CDR1 SGHRS and CDR2 YFSETQ. The V gene end was trimmed by 4 bases and the J gene end by 3 bases; junction bases not matched to a gene: 10. The CDR3 loop spans 15 amino acids. The CDR3 reads CASSLRQGGLYEQYF. For the CDR3, the DNA is TGCGCCAGCAGCCTTAGACAGGGTGGGCTCTACGAGCAGTACTTC.

The chain's CDR3 is CAWTRQVVGYEQYF. DNA for the CDR3: TGTGCCTGGACCAGGCAGGTAGTAGGTTACGAGCAGTACTTC. V usage is TRBV30 and J usage is TRBJ2-7; D not certain. Germline lookup yields CDR1 GTSNPN and CDR2 SVGIG (reference sequence). Trimming left V 4 bases short and J 4 bases short, with 17 bases between. The CDR3 consists of 14 residues.

The chain carries TRBV6-5 and TRBJ1-1, with a tentative D call TRBD1 (6 bases). With 6 bases removed from V and 0 bases from J, the gap between germline ends came to 11 bases. The germline V gene encodes CDR1 MNHEY and CDR2 SVGAGI. The CDR3 contains 14 residues. CDR3 loop: CASSYRDMNTEAFF. CDR3 bases: TGTGCCAGCAGCTACAGGGACATGAACACTGAAGCTTTCTTT.

The rearrangement links TRBV18 to TRBJ2-7, with 12 positions matching TRBD1. Trimming cost V 6 bases and J 2 bases; bases outside gene matches: 2. CDR1 is KGHSH, CDR2 LQKENI, per germline. This CDR3 is built from 14 residues. The CDR3 region has the DNA TGTGCCAGCTCTGGGACAGGGGGCACCTACGAGCAGTACTTC. Protein: CASSGTGGTYEQYF.

In DNA form, the CDR3 reads TGTGCCAGTAGTATGAACTCCGGGACAGCGAACTATGGCTACACCTTC. Translating it yields CASSMNSGTANYGYTF. This chain connects TRBV19 to TRBJ1-2; TRBD1 agrees at 7 bases. The CDR3 sequence is 16 residues long. V shed 3 bases and J 2 bases; nucleotides not matched to a gene: 9. CDR1 and CDR2 (germline): LNHDA, SQIVND (reference sequence).

The V gene is TRBV2, the J gene TRBJ1-6; tentative D call: TRBD1 (6 bases). The V gene lost 6 bases and the J gene lost 5 bases, with 14 bases spanning the gap. The CDR3 contains 15 residues. CDR1 and CDR2 (germline): SNHLY, FYNNEI. CDR3: CASRIQGSDNSPLHF. The CDR3, as DNA: TGTGCCAGCAGGATACAGGGAAGTGATAATTCACCCCTCCACTTT.

V gene TRBV28 combines with J gene TRBJ1-4; D call uncertain. This CDR3 contains 11 residues. V was clipped by 6 bases and J by 7 bases, with 6 bases between them. Germline V gene data show CDR1 as MDHEN and CDR2 as SYDVKM. In DNA form, the CDR3 reads TGTGCCAGCAGCTCACTTGAAAAACTGTTTTTT. Translating gives CASSSLEKLFF. The whole variable domain, filled in from reference TRBV28 and TRBJ1-4, reads DVKVTQSSRYLVKRTGEKVFLECVQDMDHENMFWYRQDPGLGLRLIYFSYDVKMKEKGDIPEGYSVSREKKERFSLILESASTNQTSMYLCASSSLEKLFFGSGTQLSVL.

The gene calls are TRBV6-6 and TRBJ1-1; tentatively, D is TRBD1 (5 bases). V lost 2 bases to trimming and J lost 1 base, with 11 bases between them. This CDR3 has 15 residues. The germline V gene has CDR1 MNHNY and CDR2 SVGAGI (reference sequence). CDR3 in DNA: TGTGCCAGCAGTTACCCGGGGGGGACGAACACTGAAGCTTTCTTT. The encoded protein is CASSYPGGTNTEAFF.

This chain links TRBV25-1 with TRBJ2-3; TRBD2 aligns across 10 bases. Germline-derived CDR1 and CDR2 are MGHDK and SYGVNS. The CDR3 is 16 amino acids. Losses at the gene ends were 6 bases for V and 0 bases for J; bases not matched to a gene: 6. CDR3 amino acids: CASRRGLAASTDTQYF. CDR3 DNA sequence: TGTGCCAGCAGGAGAGGACTAGCGGCTAGCACAGATACGCAGTATTTT.

The chain carries TRBV6-6 and TRBJ1-2, with 9 bases lining up with TRBD1. CDR1 and CDR2 (germline): MNHNY, SVGAGI (reference sequence). The CDR3 runs to 16 residues. V lost 2 bases to trimming and J lost 2 bases; unmatched junction nucleotides: 6. CDR3 sequence (DNA): TGTGCCAGCAGTTACGCTACCGGGACAGGGAACTATGGCTACACCTTC. Translating gives CASSYATGTGNYGYTF.

This clone has only one observation. The DNA for the CDR3 is TGTGCCAGCAGCTCCTCAGCGTACCAAGAGACCCAGTACTTC. Its translation is CASSSSAYQETQYF. V usage is TRBV5-5 and J usage is TRBJ2-5; D not certain. CDR3 length: 14 amino acids. Germline values: CDR1 SGHKS, CDR2 YYEKEE (reference sequence). V lost 3 bases, J lost 0 bases, and 9 bases lay in between.

The chain carries TRBV30 and TRBJ1-2; the D is unclear. The CDR3 is made up of 10 amino acids. V dropped 5 bases and J dropped 8 bases, with 9 bases sitting between them. Germline CDR1 reads GTSNPN; CDR2 reads SVGIG (reference sequence). The CDR3 reads CAWYRRGYTF. The CDR3 DNA reads as TGTGCCTGGTATCGTCGGGGCTACACCTTC.

J is TRBJ1-2 and V is TRBV9, with D unclear. Deletions cut 3 bases from V and 1 base from J, with 10 bases between. This CDR3 contains 14 residues. Germline lookup yields CDR1 SGDLS and CDR2 YYNGEE. CDR3 residues: CASSAIGGNYGYTF. The CDR3 DNA is TGTGCCAGCAGCGCGATAGGAGGTAACTATGGCTACACCTTC. The variable domain in full, completed from reference TRBV9 and TRBJ1-2, reads DSGVTQTPKHLITATGQRVTLRCSPRSGDLSVYWYQQSLDQGLQFLIQYYNGEERAKGNILERFSAQQFPDLHSELNLSSLELGDSALYFCASSAIGGNYGYTFGSGTRLTVV.

The V and J genes are TRBV7-9 and TRBJ2-5; 12 nucleotides align to TRBD2. V was pared by 8 bases and J by 0 bases, with 10 bases of the junction left unmatched. CDR3 length: 17 amino acids. Germline CDR1 is SEHNR and CDR2 is FQNEAQ (reference sequence). The CDR3 region is CASGRLAGVGYQETQYF. CDR3 nucleotide sequence: TGTGCCAGCGGCCGACTAGCGGGAGTGGGGTACCAAGAGACCCAGTACTTC. Filled out from reference TRBV7-9 and TRBJ2-5, the complete variable domain reads DTGVSQNPRHKITKRGQNVTFRCDPISEHNRLYWYRQTLGQGPEFLTYFQNEAQLEKSRLLSDRFSAERPKGSFSTLEIQRTEQGDSAMYLCASGRLAGVGYQETQYFGPGTRLLVL.

This chain connects TRBV7-9 to TRBJ1-2; 8 bases line up with TRBD1. The CDR3 spans 15 residues. Germline V gives CDR1 SEHNR, CDR2 FQNEAQ (reference sequence). V lost 4 bases, J lost 0 bases, and 4 bases stayed unmatched. In nucleotides, the CDR3 is TGTGCCAGCAGCTCCCGGGACAGGCCTAACTATGGCTACACCTTC. Protein product: CASSSRDRPNYGYTF. The full variable domain, completed using reference TRBV7-9 and TRBJ1-2, is DTGVSQNPRHKITKRGQNVTFRCDPISEHNRLYWYRQTLGQGPEFLTYFQNEAQLEKSRLLSDRFSAERPKGSFSTLEIQRTEQGDSAMYLCASSSRDRPNYGYTFGSGTRLTVV.

The gene calls are TRBV7-2 and TRBJ2-7, with TRBD1 matching over 8 bases. The CDR3 is made up of 16 amino acids. With 5 bases clipped from V and 0 bases from J, the junction kept 9 bases outside the gene matches. Germline CDR1 is SGHTA and CDR2 is FQGNSA. As DNA, the CDR3 is TGTGCCAGCAGCCCGAGGACAGGGCTGAGCTCCTACGAGCAGTACTTC. Amino acid sequence: CASSPRTGLSSYEQYF.